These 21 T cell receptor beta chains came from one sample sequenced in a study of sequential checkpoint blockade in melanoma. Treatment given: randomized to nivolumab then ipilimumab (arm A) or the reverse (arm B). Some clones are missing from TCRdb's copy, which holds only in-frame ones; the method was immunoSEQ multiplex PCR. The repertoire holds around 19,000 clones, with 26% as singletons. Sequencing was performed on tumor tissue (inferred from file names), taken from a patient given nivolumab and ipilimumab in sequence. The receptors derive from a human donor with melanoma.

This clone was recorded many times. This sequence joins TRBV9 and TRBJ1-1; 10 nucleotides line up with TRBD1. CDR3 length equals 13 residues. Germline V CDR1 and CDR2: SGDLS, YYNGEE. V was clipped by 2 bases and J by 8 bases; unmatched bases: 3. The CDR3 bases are TGTGCCAGCAGCGTGACAGGGGGCTCGGAAGCTTTCTTT. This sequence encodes CASSVTGGSEAFF.

The CDR3 DNA is TGCGCCAGCAAACGAGCCCCGAAGTGGGAGGGACAGCAAATATACTTC. This translates into CASKRAPKWEGQQIYF. The genes are TRBV10-2 and TRBJ2-7; D is tentatively TRBD1 or TRBD2 (7 bases each). V was pared by 7 bases and J by 13 bases, with 32 bases between. The CDR3 is 16 amino acids. Germline CDR1 WSHSY, CDR2 SAAADI.

CDR3 nucleotides: TGTGCCAGTAGTTTCGGGACTAGCGGGGGCACAGATACGCAGTATTTT. Amino acid sequence: CASSFGTSGGTDTQYF. The chain carries TRBV19 and TRBJ2-3; 13 bases align to TRBD2. The junction had 3 bases not matched to a gene; V was cut back by 5 bases and J by 1 base. The germline V gene encodes CDR1 LNHDA and CDR2 SQIVND (reference sequence). The CDR3 length is 16 residues.

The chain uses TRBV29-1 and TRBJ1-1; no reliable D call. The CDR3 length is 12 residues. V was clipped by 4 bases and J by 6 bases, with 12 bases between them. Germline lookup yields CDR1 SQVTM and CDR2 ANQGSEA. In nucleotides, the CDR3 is TGCAGCGTTGCCGGGTCGGTGGCTGAAGCTTTCTTT. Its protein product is CSVAGSVAEAFF.

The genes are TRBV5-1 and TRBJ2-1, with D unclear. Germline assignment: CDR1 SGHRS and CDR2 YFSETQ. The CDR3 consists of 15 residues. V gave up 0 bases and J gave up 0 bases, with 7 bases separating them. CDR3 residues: CASSLGVSSYNEQFF. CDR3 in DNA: TGCGCCAGCAGCTTGGGGGTTAGCTCCTACAATGAGCAGTTCTTC.

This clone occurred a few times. CDR3 coding DNA: TGTGCCAGTAGTATCCCGGGACAGATGAACACTGAAGCTTTCTTT. This sequence encodes CASSIPGQMNTEAFF. V is TRBV19 and J is TRBJ1-1, with 7 positions matching TRBD1. The CDR3 consists of 15 residues. J lost 0 bases, V lost 3 bases, and 4 bases had no gene match. The germline V gene encodes CDR1 LNHDA and CDR2 SQIVND (reference sequence).

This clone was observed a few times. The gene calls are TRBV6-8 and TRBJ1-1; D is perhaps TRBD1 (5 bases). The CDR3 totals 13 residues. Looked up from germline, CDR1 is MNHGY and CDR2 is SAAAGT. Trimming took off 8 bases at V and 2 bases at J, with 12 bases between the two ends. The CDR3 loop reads CASFERTNTEAFF. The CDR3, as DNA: TGTGCCAGCTTCGAGAGGACAAACACTGAAGCTTTCTTT.

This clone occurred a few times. CDR3 residues: CASRMTGIGSPLHF. DNA of the CDR3: TGTGCCAGCAGGATGACAGGGATTGGATCACCCCTCCACTTT. The V and J genes are TRBV6-8 and TRBJ1-6; TRBD1 aligns across 7 bases. CDR1 is MNHGY, CDR2 SAAAGT, per germline. The CDR3 length is 14 residues. Trimming at V came to 6 bases and at J to 10 bases, leaving 9 bases not matched to a gene.

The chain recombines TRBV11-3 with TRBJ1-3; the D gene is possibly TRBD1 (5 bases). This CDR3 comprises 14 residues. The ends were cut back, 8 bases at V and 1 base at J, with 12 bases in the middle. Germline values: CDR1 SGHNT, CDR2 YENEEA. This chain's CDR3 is CASSGGASGNTIYF. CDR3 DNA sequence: TGTGCCAGCTCGGGTGGGGCGTCTGGAAACACCATATATTTT.

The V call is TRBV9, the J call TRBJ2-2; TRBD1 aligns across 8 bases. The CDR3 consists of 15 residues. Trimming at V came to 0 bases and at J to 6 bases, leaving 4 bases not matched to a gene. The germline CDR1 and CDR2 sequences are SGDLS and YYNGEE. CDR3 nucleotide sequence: TGTGCCAGCAGCGTAGCCGCAGGGGGCTCCGGGGAGCTGTTTTTT. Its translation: CASSVAAGGSGELFF.

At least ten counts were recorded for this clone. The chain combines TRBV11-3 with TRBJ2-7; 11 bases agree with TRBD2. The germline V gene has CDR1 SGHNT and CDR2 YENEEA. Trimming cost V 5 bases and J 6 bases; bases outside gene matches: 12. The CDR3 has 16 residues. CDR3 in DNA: TGTGCCAGCAGCCGACTAGCGGGACTCAGAGGGTCCGAGCAGTACTTC. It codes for CASSRLAGLRGSEQYF.

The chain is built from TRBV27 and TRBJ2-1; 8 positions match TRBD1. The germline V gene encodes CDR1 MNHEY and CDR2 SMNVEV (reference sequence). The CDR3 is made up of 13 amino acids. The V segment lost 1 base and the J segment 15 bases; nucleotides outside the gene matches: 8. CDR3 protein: CASSLLSTGASFF. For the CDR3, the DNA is TGTGCCAGCAGTTTATTATCGACAGGGGCCTCGTTCTTC.

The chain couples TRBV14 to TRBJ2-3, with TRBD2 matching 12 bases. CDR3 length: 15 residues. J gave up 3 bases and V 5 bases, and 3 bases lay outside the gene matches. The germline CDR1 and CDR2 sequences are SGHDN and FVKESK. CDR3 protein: CASSFLAGGTDTQYF. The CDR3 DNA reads TGTGCCAGCAGCTTTCTAGCGGGGGGGACAGATACGCAGTATTTT.

The DNA for the CDR3 is TGTGCCAGCAGCTTACCCCGAACGGGGGGGTACCAAGAGACCCAGTACTTC. Its translation is CASSLPRTGGYQETQYF. The chain uses TRBV11-3 and TRBJ2-5, with 8 bases fitting TRBD2. CDR1 is SGHNT, CDR2 YENEEA, per germline. J gave up 0 bases and V 2 bases, and 8 bases lay outside the gene matches. This CDR3 region has 17 residues.

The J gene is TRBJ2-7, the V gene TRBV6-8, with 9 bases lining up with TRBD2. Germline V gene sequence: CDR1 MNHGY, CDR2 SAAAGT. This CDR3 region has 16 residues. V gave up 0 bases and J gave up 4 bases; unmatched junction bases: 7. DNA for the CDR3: TGTGCCAGCAGTTACTCTCCTAGCGGGGAGTATTACGAGCAGTACTTC. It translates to CASSYSPSGEYYEQYF.

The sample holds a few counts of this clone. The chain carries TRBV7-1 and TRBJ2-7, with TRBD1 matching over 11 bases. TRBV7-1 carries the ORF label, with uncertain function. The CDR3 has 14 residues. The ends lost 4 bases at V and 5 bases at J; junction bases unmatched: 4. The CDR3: CASSFKDRGHEQYF. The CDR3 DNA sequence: TGTGCCAGCAGCTTTAAGGACAGGGGGCACGAGCAGTACTTC.

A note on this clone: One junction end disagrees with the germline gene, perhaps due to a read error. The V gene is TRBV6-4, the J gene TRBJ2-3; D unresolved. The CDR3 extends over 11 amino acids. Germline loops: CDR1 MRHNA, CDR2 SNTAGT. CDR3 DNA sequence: TGTGCCATCAGTGGACCAGATACGCAGTATTTT. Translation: CAISGPDTQYF.

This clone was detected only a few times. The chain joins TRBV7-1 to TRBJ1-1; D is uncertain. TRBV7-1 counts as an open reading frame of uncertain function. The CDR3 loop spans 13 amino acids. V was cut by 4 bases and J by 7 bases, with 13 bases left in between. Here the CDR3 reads CASSLDGGVEAFF. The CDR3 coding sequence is TGTGCCAGCAGCTTAGATGGCGGGGTTGAAGCTTTCTTT.

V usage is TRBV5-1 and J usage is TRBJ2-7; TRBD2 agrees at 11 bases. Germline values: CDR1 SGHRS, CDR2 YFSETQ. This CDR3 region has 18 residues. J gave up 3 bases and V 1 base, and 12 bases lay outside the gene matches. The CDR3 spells CASSLWESASGRFYEQYF. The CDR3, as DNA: TGCGCCAGCAGCTTGTGGGAATCGGCTAGCGGGAGGTTCTACGAGCAGTACTTC.

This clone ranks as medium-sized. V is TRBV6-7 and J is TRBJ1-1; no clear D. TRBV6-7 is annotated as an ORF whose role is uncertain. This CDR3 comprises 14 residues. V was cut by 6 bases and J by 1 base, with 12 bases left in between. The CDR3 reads CASSPRTGNTEAFF. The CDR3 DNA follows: TGTGCCAGCAGCCCCCGGACGGGGAACACTGAAGCTTTCTTT.

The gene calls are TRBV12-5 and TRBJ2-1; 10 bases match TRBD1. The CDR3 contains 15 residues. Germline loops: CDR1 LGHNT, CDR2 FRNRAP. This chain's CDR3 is CASTKGQGGNNEQFF. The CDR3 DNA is TGTGCCAGCACCAAAGGACAGGGGGGTAACAATGAGCAGTTCTTC. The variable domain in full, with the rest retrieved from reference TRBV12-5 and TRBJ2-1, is DARVTQTPRHKVTEMGQEVTMRCQPILGHNTVFWYRQTMMQGLELLAYFRNRAPLDDSGMPKDRFSAEMPDATLATLKIQPSEPRDSAVYFCASTKGQGGNNEQFFGPGTRLTVL.